This T cell receptor (beta chain) was found in a study of blood T cells in healthy people across ages. Study outcomes and limitations: Long-lived donors had more naive CD4+ cells and higher diversity than aged donors. TCR beta diversity, measured per million T cells, fell in a roughly linear way with age.

Peripheral blood from each donor was collected in a volume of about 9.9 milliliters. Per sample, extraction of total RNA gave at least 5.5 micrograms in every case. With respect to this clonotype: Its antigen is unidentified.

Primers used in a second PCR of about 7 to 12 cycles were a sample-barcoded 5' primer and a J-beta primer mix. TCRdb called the 5' RACE reads again in MiXCR, with one record for every CDR3 protein. The sample lists 910,000 or so distinct CDR3 sequences, roughly 47% occurring once. Between the trimmed V and J ends, which lost 0 bases and 9 bases, there was a span of 9 bases. The CDR3 runs 13 residues. CDR1 and CDR2 (germline): LGHNA, YSLEER. The sequenced sample was blood. This receptor was obtained from a woman aged 55-69 years in good health. This rearrangement joins TRBV4-3 to TRBJ2-1; no clear D. CDR3: CASSQDWVSEQFF. CDR3 bases: TGCGCCAGCAGCCAAGATTGGGTATCTGAGCAGTTCTTC.